This T cell receptor (beta chain) is drawn from a study of T cells in Graves' hyperthyroidism and ophthalmopathy. TCR beta CDR3 sequences were amplified from RNA transcripts. Initially, a first-round RT-PCR of the TCR CDR3 employed the HTBI primer set. TCRdb reprocessed the multiplex PCR reads with MiXCR, giving one entry per CDR3 protein. The repertoire holds some 350,000 distinct CDR3 sequences, with just under 25% as singletons. The CDR3 loop spans 14 amino acids. CDR1 is MNHEY and CDR2 is SMNVEV in the germline V gene (reference sequence). V gave up 4 bases and J gave up 6 bases, with 12 bases separating them.

This chain connects TRBV27 to TRBJ2-2; D is uncertain. The sequence came from a middle-aged man with Graves' hyperthyroidism. Material for sequencing was blood. CDR3 sequence reads: CASSSRLRPGELFF. The CDR3 nucleotides read TGTGCCAGCAGTTCTCGTCTGCGGCCCGGGGAGCTGTTTTTT.